Below, 10 T cell receptor beta chains from the same sample are listed, as sequenced in a study of human T cells and chemical hapten exposure (dated by TCRdb to about 2021). The library was generated by RACE. Sequenced on a NextSeq 500. Starting from the raw public reads, TCRdb applied fastp trimming at Q25, assembled clones with MiXCR and retained in-frame beta chains. Each CDR3 protein appears once, grouped with its most common genes and DNA. The sample table lists roughly 50,000 distinct CDR3 sequences, 9.9% of them with a count of one. Around 16% of the sample goes to the ten largest clones. The time point tag for this specimen amounts to: patch test 3, about 24 weeks after DPC sensitization. Per the publication, the treatment or condition label means: therapeutic diphenylcyclopropenone sensitization with weekly scalp DPC. Here the sequenced sample was whole blood, taken in connection with sensitization to the hapten diphenylcyclopropenone (DPC). The receptors stem from a woman aged 40 to 50 with alopecia areata. Some clones in this sample may be carry-over from other donors' samples.

The gene calls are TRBV7-9 and TRBJ1-1; D is undetermined. The CDR3 is 14 amino acids. V was shortened by 5 bases and J by 6 bases, with 16 bases between the two germline ends. The germline V gene has CDR1 SEHNR and CDR2 FQNEAQ (reference sequence). CDR3 amino acids: CASSPRRGLAEAFF. In nucleotides, the CDR3 is TGTGCCAGCAGCCCCCGGCGGGGTTTGGCTGAAGCTTTCTTT.

The chain links TRBV20-1 to TRBJ1-1; D is unclear. There are 19 residues in the CDR3. V lost 0 bases to trimming and J lost 1 base, with 24 bases between them. CDR1 is DFQATT, CDR2 SNEGSKA, per germline (reference sequence). CDR3 coding DNA: TGCAGTGCTAGAGATCTGAATGGGGTGTCCAGGATTGAGAACACTGAAGCTTTCTTT. Amino acid sequence: CSARDLNGVSRIENTEAFF.

In this sample, this clonotype turned up many times. This sequence joins TRBV7-2 and TRBJ2-7; tentatively, D is TRBD1 or TRBD2 (5 bases each). Per germline, CDR1 SGHTA and CDR2 FQGNSA. Trimming took 4 bases from V and 2 from J, leaving 12 bases between them. This CDR3 contains 14 residues. DNA of the CDR3: TGTGCCAGCAGCTCCCGGGACGGCCCCTACGAGCAGTACTTC. Protein product: CASSSRDGPYEQYF.

This clonotype has ten or more counts. The chain carries TRBV2 and TRBJ1-1; D is unclear. CDR3 length equals 16 residues. V lost 0 bases to trimming and J lost 1 base, with 12 bases between them. Germline V gene data show CDR1 as SNHLY and CDR2 as FYNNEI. CDR3 DNA sequence: TGTGCCAGCAGTGAAGCGCTTGCAGACACGAACACTGAAGCTTTCTTT. Translated: CASSEALADTNTEAFF.

The sample holds a few counts of this clonotype. The chain has TRBV11-1 and TRBJ2-5; no definite D call. Germline V CDR1 and CDR2: SGHAT, FQDESV (reference sequence). The CDR3 extends over 12 amino acids. Between the trimmed V and J ends, which lost 2 bases and 6 bases, there was a span of 7 bases. CDR3 sequence: CASSLPSQTQYF. CDR3 DNA: TGTGCCAGCAGCTTACCCTCCCAGACCCAGTACTTC.

This clonotype was seen many times. This chain connects TRBV2 to TRBJ2-7; D is unresolved. There are 15 residues in the CDR3. Germline-derived CDR1 and CDR2 are SNHLY and FYNNEI. Trimming pared 8 bases from V and 5 bases from J, leaving 22 bases between. This CDR3 is CASCIVPTLVHEQYF. The CDR3 region has the DNA TGTGCCAGCTGTATCGTCCCAACTCTTGTCCACGAGCAGTACTTC. The entire variable domain, with the rest obtained from reference TRBV2 and TRBJ2-7, is as follows: EPEVTQTPSHQVTQMGQEVILRCVPISNHLYFYWYRQILGQKVEFLVSFYNNEISEKSEIFDDQFSVERPDGSNFTLKIRSTKLEDSAMYFCASCIVPTLVHEQYFGPGTRLTVT.

This clonotype has a handful of counts. The chain couples TRBV7-9 to TRBJ1-3; D is possibly TRBD1 (5 bases). The CDR3 loop spans 15 amino acids. Germline CDR1 reads SEHNR; CDR2 reads FQNEAQ (reference sequence). The germline V and J ends were trimmed by 5 bases and 1 base, with 12 bases remaining between them. The CDR3 sequence is CASSPGGGSGNTIYF. The CDR3 region has the DNA TGTGCCAGCAGCCCGGGCGGGGGATCTGGAAACACCATATATTTT.

The chain links TRBV5-1 to TRBJ2-2, with TRBD2 matching 12 bases. CDR1 and CDR2 from the germline V gene are SGHRS and YFSETQ. The V and J ends lost 4 bases and 1 base, in that order; junction bases with no gene match: 8. The CDR3 runs to 18 residues. In nucleotides, the CDR3 is TGCGCCAGCAGCCGCCCACTAGCGGGGGGAATGAACACCGGGGAGCTGTTTTTT. Translating it yields CASSRPLAGGMNTGELFF.

This clonotype turned up a few times. The chain combines TRBV12-3 or TRBV12-4 with TRBJ2-7; tentatively, D is TRBD1 (5 bases). The CDR3 extends over 12 amino acids. The V end was cut by 5 bases, the J end by 2 bases, with 7 bases between. CDR3 residues: CASSVGPYEQYF. The DNA for the CDR3 is TGTGCCAGCAGTGTGGGGCCCTACGAGCAGTACTTC.

The chain is built from TRBV7-6 and TRBJ2-3, with a weak D call TRBD2 (6 bases). CDR1 is SGHVS, CDR2 FNYEAQ, per germline. The CDR3 spans 12 residues. V was shortened by 0 bases and J by 10 bases, with 8 bases between the two germline ends. This CDR3 is CASSLASGAQYF. The CDR3 DNA reads as TGTGCCAGCAGCTTAGCGTCGGGGGCGCAGTATTTT. The full variable domain, in which reference TRBV7-6 and TRBJ2-3 provide the parts outside the CDR3, is GAGVSQSPRYKVTKRGQDVALRCDPISGHVSLYWYRQALGQGPEFLTYFNYEAQQDKSGLPNDRFSAERPEGSISTLTIQRTEQRDSAMYRCASSLASGAQYFGPGTRLTVL.